These 30 T cell receptor beta chains share one sample of origin, sequenced in a study of blood T cell repertoires in COVID-19. Sequencing used immunoSEQ multiplex PCR; TCRdb keeps in-frame clones, though not all of them. The sample records 95,000 to 120,000 clones, around 90% being singletons. The sample comprised peripheral blood. The receptors come from a human donor in a cohort sampled during active COVID-19.

In its sample, this clone was seen a few times. The gene calls are TRBV28 and TRBJ1-6, with D possibly TRBD1 on 6 matching bases. The CDR3 loop spans 14 amino acids. Germline lookup yields CDR1 MDHEN and CDR2 SYDVKM. The germline V and J ends were trimmed by 6 bases and 9 bases, with 15 bases remaining between them. This CDR3 is CASSTNREGSPLHF. The CDR3 DNA reads as TGTGCCAGCAGCACGAACAGGGAAGGTTCACCCCTCCACTTT.

The chain couples TRBV3-1 (or the pseudogene TRBV3-2) to TRBJ2-1, with 11 bases aligning to TRBD2. The ends lost 4 bases at V and 16 bases at J; junction bases unmatched: 12. The CDR3 covers 14 residues. Germline assignment: CDR1 LGHDT and CDR2 YNNKEL (reference sequence). The CDR3 DNA follows: TGTGCCAGCAGCCCCGGACTAGCGGGCCCTAGGAAATTCTTC. It is translated as CASSPGLAGPRKFF.

The chain couples TRBV19 to TRBJ2-1; 7 bases map to TRBD2. This CDR3 spans 16 amino acids. Trimming cost V 0 bases and J 5 bases; bases outside gene matches: 7. The V gene's germline CDR1 is LNHDA and CDR2 SQIVND (reference sequence). CDR3: CASSIDHGLGNNEQFF. CDR3 DNA sequence: TGTGCCAGTAGTATAGATCATGGACTAGGAAACAATGAGCAGTTCTTC.

Notes on this clone: A read error is possible here, since a much larger clone lies one base away. This chain connects TRBV7-9 to TRBJ1-5; 9 nucleotides agree with TRBD1. The V segment lost 3 bases and the J segment 4 bases; nucleotides outside the gene matches: 1. The CDR3 loop spans 14 amino acids. Germline CDR1 and CDR2: SEHNR and FQNEAQ (reference sequence). The CDR3 nucleotides are TGTGCCAGCAGCTTCGGGACAGGGAATCAGCCCCAGCATTTT. It is translated as CASSFGTGNQPQHF. The full variable domain, completed using reference TRBV7-9 and TRBJ1-5, is DTGVSQNPRHKITKRGQNVTFRCDPISEHNRLYWYRQTLGQGPEFLTYFQNEAQLEKSRLLSDRFSAERPKGSFSTLEIQRTEQGDSAMYLCASSFGTGNQPQHFGDGTRLSIL.

This clone has a handful of counts. The chain employs TRBV7-6 and TRBJ1-2, with D unresolved. Deletions cut 1 base from V and 0 bases from J, with 12 bases between. The CDR3 runs 16 residues. The germline V gene has CDR1 SGHVS and CDR2 FNYEAQ. The chain's CDR3 is CASSLEAGPANYGYTF. The CDR3 nucleotides are TGTGCCAGCAGCTTAGAGGCAGGCCCAGCTAACTATGGCTACACCTTC.

This chain links TRBV27 with TRBJ1-2, with D tentatively TRBD1 (6 bases). Germline-derived CDR1 and CDR2 are MNHEY and SMNVEV (reference sequence). Trimming left V 6 bases short and J 3 bases short, with 11 bases between. The CDR3 contains 13 residues. In nucleotides, the CDR3 is TGTGCCAGCAGATCAACAGGGTACTATGGCTACACCTTC. Its protein product is CASRSTGYYGYTF.

The chain joins TRBV18 to TRBJ2-6; D is ambiguous. The CDR3 sequence is 15 residues long. Germline V gene data show CDR1 as KGHSH and CDR2 as LQKENI. V lost 7 bases and J lost 0, with 10 bases in between. The CDR3 here is CASLAFHSGANVLTF. The CDR3 coding sequence is TGTGCCAGCTTGGCCTTTCACTCTGGGGCCAACGTCCTGACTTTC.

The J gene is TRBJ1-2, the V gene TRBV6-6; TRBD1 agrees at 12 bases. The germline V gene has CDR1 MNHNY and CDR2 SVGAGI (reference sequence). V trimming: 6 bases; J trimming: 8 bases; junction bases outside the gene matches: 7. The CDR3 has 14 amino acids. The CDR3 region is CASRPGQGAPGYTF. The CDR3 nucleotides are TGTGCCAGCAGGCCGGGACAGGGGGCGCCCGGCTACACCTTC.

The V gene is TRBV4-1, the J gene TRBJ2-7; TRBD1 agrees at 8 bases. After removal of 4 bases from V and 1 base from J, the junction contained 6 bases not matched to a gene. The CDR3 covers 15 residues. The V gene's germline CDR1 is MGHRA and CDR2 YSYEKL. The CDR3 protein is CASSPRTGHSYEQYF. CDR3 DNA sequence: TGCGCCAGCAGCCCCCGGACAGGGCATTCCTACGAGCAGTACTTC.

The chain combines TRBV15 with TRBJ2-1, with 9 positions matching TRBD2. Germline-derived CDR1 and CDR2 are LNHNV and YYDKDF (reference sequence). The length of the CDR3 is 17 residues. V shed 3 bases and J 8 bases; nucleotides not matched to a gene: 14. The CDR3 nucleotides are TGTGCCACCAGCAGCCCTCACGGGAGGCGGGAGGGCCATGAGCAGTTCTTC. Its protein product is CATSSPHGRREGHEQFF.

The chain joins TRBV7-8 to TRBJ1-1, with 7 bases matching TRBD1. The CDR3 runs 19 residues. The V gene's germline CDR1 is SGHVS and CDR2 FQNEAQ. The ends lost 5 bases at V and 1 base at J; junction bases unmatched: 19. CDR3 sequence (DNA): TGTGCCAGCAGCGTTAGTGGGTTAGGGACAGCTAAAGGGAACACTGAAGCTTTCTTT. Encoded protein: CASSVSGLGTAKGNTEAFF.

This chain links TRBV5-4 with TRBJ1-4; TRBD1 is a possible D gene (5 bases). This CDR3 has 15 residues. V was shortened by 4 bases and J by 3 bases, with 13 bases between the two germline ends. Germline CDR1 reads SGHNT; CDR2 reads YYREEE (reference sequence). The CDR3 coding sequence is TGTGCCAGCAGCCGGGGGTGGACCTCTAATGAAAAACTGTTTTTT. This sequence encodes CASSRGWTSNEKLFF.

V is TRBV6-5 and J is TRBJ2-1; TRBD2 is a possible D gene (6 bases). The germline V and J ends were trimmed by 5 bases and 3 bases, with 14 bases remaining between them. The CDR3 runs to 15 residues. Germline-derived CDR1 and CDR2 are MNHEY and SVGAGI. This chain's CDR3 is CASSLLAEIYNEQFF. The CDR3 nucleotides are TGTGCCAGCAGTCTTTTAGCGGAGATCTACAATGAGCAGTTCTTC.

V and J are TRBV11-2 and TRBJ2-5, with 7 nucleotides matching TRBD2. The junction had 5 bases not matched to a gene; V was cut back by 1 base and J by 3 bases. The V gene's germline CDR1 is SGHAT and CDR2 FQNNGV. This CDR3 contains 15 residues. Here the CDR3 reads CASSLGWAGEETQYF. For the CDR3, the DNA is TGTGCCAGCAGCTTAGGCTGGGCGGGGGAAGAGACCCAGTACTTC.

The rearrangement joins TRBV3-1 (or the pseudogene TRBV3-2) to TRBJ2-7; the D gene is possibly TRBD1 (7 bases). V was cut by 0 bases and J by 4 bases, with 19 bases left in between. In germline, CDR1 is LGHDT, CDR2 YNNKEL (reference sequence). There are 17 residues in the CDR3. CDR3 residues: CASSQDLGQEGRYEQYF. CDR3 DNA sequence: TGTGCCAGCAGCCAAGATCTCGGACAGGAGGGTAGATACGAGCAGTACTTC.

The chain combines TRBV5-8 with TRBJ1-5, with 8 bases identical to TRBD1. Germline CDR1 reads SGHTS; CDR2 reads YDEGEE. J was trimmed by 6 bases and V by 5 bases; bases with no gene match: 13. This CDR3 has 16 residues. This chain's CDR3 is CASREGTGVQGQPQHF. The CDR3 nucleotides are TGTGCCAGCAGAGAAGGGACAGGTGTTCAGGGTCAGCCCCAGCATTTT.

This clone was seen only once. The chain combines TRBV10-1 with TRBJ2-7; D is possibly TRBD2 (6 bases). The CDR3 is 15 residues long. Germline values: CDR1 WNHNN, CDR2 SYGVQD (reference sequence). The germline V and J ends were trimmed by 0 bases and 3 bases, with 12 bases remaining between them. CDR3 nucleotide sequence: TGCGCCAGCAGTGAGTCCCGGGAGCTCATCTACGAGCAGTACTTC. Residues: CASSESRELIYEQYF.

This rearrangement joins TRBV18 to TRBJ2-1, with D tentatively TRBD1 (6 bases). Between the trimmed V and J ends, which lost 6 bases and 9 bases, there was a span of 24 bases. This CDR3 has 16 residues. Germline V gene sequence: CDR1 KGHSH, CDR2 LQKENI. The CDR3 DNA reads as TGTGCCAGCTCGAAGGATCGAGCGGATCGAGGGGGTGAGCAGTTCTTC. Protein: CASSKDRADRGGEQFF.

The chain has TRBV27 and TRBJ1-1; 9 bases are a match to TRBD1. V gave up 3 bases and J gave up 6 bases; unmatched junction bases: 8. This CDR3 contains 15 residues. Germline lookup yields CDR1 MNHEY and CDR2 SMNVEV (reference sequence). This CDR3 is CASSFNRGLEPEAFF. CDR3 coding DNA: TGTGCCAGCAGTTTCAACAGGGGGCTTGAACCTGAAGCTTTCTTT.

This chain uses TRBV19 with TRBJ1-5; D possibly corresponds to TRBD1 (5 bases). Trimming pared 0 bases from V and 5 bases from J, leaving 11 bases between. Germline CDR1 LNHDA, CDR2 SQIVND (reference sequence). The CDR3 length is 15 residues. CDR3 loop: CASSIDREAHQPQHF. The CDR3 nucleotides are TGTGCCAGTAGTATAGACAGGGAGGCGCATCAGCCCCAGCATTTT.

This chain uses TRBV3-1 (or the pseudogene TRBV3-2) with TRBJ2-1; a possible D gene is TRBD2 (7 bases). CDR1 and CDR2 from the germline V gene are LGHDT and YNNKEL (reference sequence). CDR3 size: 16 residues. With 4 bases removed from V and 6 bases from J, the gap between germline ends came to 19 bases. The CDR3 protein is CASSRSGAGATNEQFF. Here the CDR3 DNA reads TGTGCCAGCAGCCGTTCGGGGGCGGGAGCAACCAATGAGCAGTTCTTC.

The rearrangement links TRBV29-1 to TRBJ2-1; 7 bases fit TRBD2. The CDR3 contains 14 residues. CDR1 is SQVTM and CDR2 is ANQGSEA in the germline V gene. Unmatched junction bases numbered 7, after V lost 6 bases and J lost 2 bases. The CDR3, as DNA: TGCAGCGTAACCGGGACTATGGCCTACAATGAGCAGTTCTTC. Its translation is CSVTGTMAYNEQFF.

The V gene is TRBV6-1, the J gene TRBJ1-1; unclear D gene. The CDR3 totals 16 residues. CDR1 is MNHNS and CDR2 is SASEGT in the germline V gene. V lost 1 base and J lost 2, with 14 bases in between. The CDR3 protein is CASSEGIRRGNTEAFF. The DNA of the CDR3 is TGTGCCAGCAGTGAAGGCATAAGGCGGGGTAACACTGAAGCTTTCTTT.

This chain links TRBV27 with TRBJ1-2; 9 bases map to TRBD1. CDR3 length: 16 residues. Per the germline V gene, CDR1 is MNHEY and CDR2 is SMNVEV (reference sequence). With 6 bases clipped from V and 2 bases from J, the junction kept 10 bases outside the gene matches. CDR3 DNA: TGTGCCAGCAGCCCGGGACAGGGAGGCCCCAACTATGGCTACACCTTC. Protein product: CASSPGQGGPNYGYTF.

This clone appeared a single time. The chain couples TRBV6-1 to TRBJ1-1; D gene ambiguous. Germline CDR1 MNHNS, CDR2 SASEGT. Deletions cut 3 bases from V and 0 bases from J, with 5 bases between. The CDR3 sequence is 13 residues long. The CDR3, as DNA: TGTGCCAGCAGTGACCAATTGAACACTGAAGCTTTCTTT. This translates into CASSDQLNTEAFF.

The rearrangement joins TRBV6-2 or TRBV6-3 to TRBJ2-4; a weak D match, TRBD2 (6 bases). The CDR3 has 16 amino acids. The V end lost 4 bases, the J end lost 0 bases, and 13 bases lay between the germline ends. Per the germline V gene, CDR1 is MNHEY and CDR2 is SVGEGT. Here the CDR3 DNA reads TGTGCCAGCAGTTTACGTCCGGGACTAGCCAAAAACATTCAGTACTTC. This gives the protein CASSLRPGLAKNIQYF.

The V gene is TRBV2, the J gene TRBJ2-1, with D perhaps TRBD1 (6 bases). The germline V and J ends were trimmed by 7 bases and 6 bases, with 19 bases remaining between them. CDR1 and CDR2 (germline): SNHLY, FYNNEI. CDR3 length: 15 amino acids. Here the CDR3 reads CASIPGTGSGNEQFF. The CDR3 bases are TGTGCCAGCATCCCGGGAACAGGGTCTGGCAATGAGCAGTTCTTC.

The rearrangement links TRBV30 to TRBJ2-1; D is uncertain. Germline loops: CDR1 GTSNPN, CDR2 SVGIG (reference sequence). The CDR3 loop spans 15 amino acids. The ends were cut back, 2 bases at V and 0 bases at J, with 11 bases in the middle. The CDR3, as DNA: TGTGCCTGGAGTAATCTGAGAAGCTCCTACAATGAGCAGTTCTTC. As protein: CAWSNLRSSYNEQFF.

The chain joins TRBV19 to TRBJ2-7; D remains unclear. Trimming pared 5 bases from V and 1 base from J, leaving 12 bases between. The CDR3 length is 14 residues. The germline V gene has CDR1 LNHDA and CDR2 SQIVND (reference sequence). The CDR3 DNA is TGTGCCAGTAGTGAGTCGCCCCAATCCTACGAGCAGTACTTC. It is translated as CASSESPQSYEQYF.

This chain connects TRBV4-1 to TRBJ2-7; TRBD1 matches 8 bases. The germline CDR1 and CDR2 sequences are MGHRA and YSYEKL. The CDR3 has 14 amino acids. The V gene end was trimmed by 4 bases and the J gene end by 4 bases; junction bases not matched to a gene: 6. This CDR3 is CASSLSDREYEQYF. CDR3 bases: TGCGCCAGCAGCCTATCGGACAGGGAGTACGAGCAGTACTTC.